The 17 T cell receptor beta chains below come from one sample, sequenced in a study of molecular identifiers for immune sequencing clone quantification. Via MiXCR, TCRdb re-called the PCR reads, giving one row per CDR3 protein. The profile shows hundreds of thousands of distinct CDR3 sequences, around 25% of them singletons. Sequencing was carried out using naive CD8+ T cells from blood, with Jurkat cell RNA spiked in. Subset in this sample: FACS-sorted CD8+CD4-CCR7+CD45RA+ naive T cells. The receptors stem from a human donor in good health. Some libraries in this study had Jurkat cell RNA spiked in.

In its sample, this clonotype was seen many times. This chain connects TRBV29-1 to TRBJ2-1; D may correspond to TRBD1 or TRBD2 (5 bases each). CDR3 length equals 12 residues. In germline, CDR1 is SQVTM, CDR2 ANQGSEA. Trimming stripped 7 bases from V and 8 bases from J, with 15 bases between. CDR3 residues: CSARGRADEQFF. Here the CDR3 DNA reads TGCAGCGCCCGGGGCAGGGCGGATGAGCAGTTCTTC.

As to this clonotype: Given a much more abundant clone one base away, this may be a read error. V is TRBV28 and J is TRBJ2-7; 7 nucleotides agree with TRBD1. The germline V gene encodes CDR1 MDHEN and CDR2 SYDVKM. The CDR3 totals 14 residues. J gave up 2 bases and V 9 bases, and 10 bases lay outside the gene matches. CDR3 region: CASEGTVDPYEQYF. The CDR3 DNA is TGTGCCAGTGAAGGGACAGTGGACCCCTACGAGCAGTACTTC. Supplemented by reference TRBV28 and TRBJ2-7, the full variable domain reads DVKVTQSSRYLVKRTGEKVFLECVQDMDHENMFWYRQDPGLGLRLIYFSYDVKMKEKGDIPEGYSVSREKKERFSLILESASTNQTSMYLCASEGTVDPYEQYFGPGTRLTVT.

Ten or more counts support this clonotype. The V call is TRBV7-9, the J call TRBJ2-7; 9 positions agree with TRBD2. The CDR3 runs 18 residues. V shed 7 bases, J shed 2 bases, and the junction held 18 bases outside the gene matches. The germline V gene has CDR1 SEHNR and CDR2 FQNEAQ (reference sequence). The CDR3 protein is CASTSPLHLLAGAYEQYF. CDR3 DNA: TGTGCCAGCACCTCCCCTCTCCACCTACTAGCGGGTGCCTACGAGCAGTACTTC.

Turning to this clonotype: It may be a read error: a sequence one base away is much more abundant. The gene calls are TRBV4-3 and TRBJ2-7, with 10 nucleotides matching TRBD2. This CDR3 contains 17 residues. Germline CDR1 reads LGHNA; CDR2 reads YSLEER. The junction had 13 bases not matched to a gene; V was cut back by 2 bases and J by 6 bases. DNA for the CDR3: TGCGCCAGCAGCCAATGGTCAGCGGGAGGGCCCCGGTGCGAGCAGTACTTC. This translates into CASSQWSAGGPRCEQYF.

The CDR3 nucleotides read TGTGCCAGCAGCCTGGACAGGGCGGGTACGCAGTATTTT. Protein product: CASSLDRAGTQYF. The chain is built from TRBV6-5 and TRBJ2-3; 8 bases agree with TRBD1. This CDR3 region has 13 residues. V dropped 6 bases and J dropped 8; count of bases not matched to a gene: 7. The germline CDR1 and CDR2 sequences are MNHEY and SVGAGI.

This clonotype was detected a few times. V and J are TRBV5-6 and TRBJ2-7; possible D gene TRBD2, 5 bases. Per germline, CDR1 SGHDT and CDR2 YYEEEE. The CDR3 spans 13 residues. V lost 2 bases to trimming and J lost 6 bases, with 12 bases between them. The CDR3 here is CASSFRSGTEQYF. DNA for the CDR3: TGTGCCAGCAGCTTTCGGTCGGGAACCGAGCAGTACTTC. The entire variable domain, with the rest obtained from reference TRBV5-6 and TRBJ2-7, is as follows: DAGVTQSPTHLIKTRGQQVTLRCSPKSGHDTVSWYQQALGQGPQFIFQYYEEEERQRGNFPDRFSGHQFPNYSSELNVNALLLGDSALYLCASSFRSGTEQYFGPGTRLTVT.

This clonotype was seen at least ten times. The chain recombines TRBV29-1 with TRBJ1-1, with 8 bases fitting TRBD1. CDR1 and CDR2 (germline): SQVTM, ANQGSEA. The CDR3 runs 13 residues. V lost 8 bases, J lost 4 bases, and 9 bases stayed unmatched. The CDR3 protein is CSTKGQGFTEAFF. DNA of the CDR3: TGCAGCACAAAAGGACAGGGTTTCACTGAAGCTTTCTTT.

CDR3 residues: CATSDFGGETQYF. CDR3 sequence (DNA): TGTGCCACCAGTGATTTTGGCGGGGAGACCCAGTACTTC. The chain combines TRBV24-1 with TRBJ2-5; tentatively, D is TRBD2 (5 bases). With 1 base removed from V and 5 bases from J, the gap between germline ends came to 7 bases. CDR3 size: 13 residues. Germline CDR1 is KGHDR and CDR2 is SFDVKD.

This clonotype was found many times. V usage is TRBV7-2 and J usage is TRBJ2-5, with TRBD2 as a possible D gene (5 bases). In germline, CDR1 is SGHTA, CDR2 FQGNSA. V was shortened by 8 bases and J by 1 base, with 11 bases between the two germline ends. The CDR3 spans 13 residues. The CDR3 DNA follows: TGTGCCAGCGCACTAGAAGGCCAAGAGACCCAGTACTTC. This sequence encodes CASALEGQETQYF.

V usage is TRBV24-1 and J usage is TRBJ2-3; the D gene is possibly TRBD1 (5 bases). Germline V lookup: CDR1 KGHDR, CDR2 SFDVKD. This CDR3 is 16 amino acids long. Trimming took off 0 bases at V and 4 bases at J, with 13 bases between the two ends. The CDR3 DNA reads TGTGCCACCAGTGATTTGCAGGGTGGGCCGGCAGATACGCAGTATTTT. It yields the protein CATSDLQGGPADTQYF.

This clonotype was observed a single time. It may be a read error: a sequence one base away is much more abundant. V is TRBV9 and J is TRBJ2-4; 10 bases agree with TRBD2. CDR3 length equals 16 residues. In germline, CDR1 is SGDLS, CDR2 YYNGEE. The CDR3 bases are TGTGCCAGCAGCGCCGGACTAGCGGCCGCCAAAAACACTCAGTACTTC. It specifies CASSAGLAAAKNTQYF.

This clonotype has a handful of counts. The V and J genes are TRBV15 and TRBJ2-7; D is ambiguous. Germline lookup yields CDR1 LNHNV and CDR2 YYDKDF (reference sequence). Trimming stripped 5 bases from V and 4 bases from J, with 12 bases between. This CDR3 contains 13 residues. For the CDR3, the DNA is TGTGCCACCAGCGGTGGCAGCGTTTACGAGCAGTACTTC. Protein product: CATSGGSVYEQYF. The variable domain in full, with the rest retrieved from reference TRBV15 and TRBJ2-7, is DAMVIQNPRYQVTQFGKPVTLSCSQTLNHNVMYWYQQKSSQAPKLLFHYYDKDFNNEADTPDNFQSRRPNTSFCFLDIRSPGLGDTAMYLCATSGGSVYEQYFGPGTRLTVT.

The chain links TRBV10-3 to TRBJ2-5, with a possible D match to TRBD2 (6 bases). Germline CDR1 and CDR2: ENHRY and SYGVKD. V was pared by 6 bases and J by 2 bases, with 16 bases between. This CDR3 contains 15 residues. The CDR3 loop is CAIRDRREEQETQYF. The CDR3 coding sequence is TGTGCCATCAGGGACCGCAGGGAGGAGCAAGAGACCCAGTACTTC.

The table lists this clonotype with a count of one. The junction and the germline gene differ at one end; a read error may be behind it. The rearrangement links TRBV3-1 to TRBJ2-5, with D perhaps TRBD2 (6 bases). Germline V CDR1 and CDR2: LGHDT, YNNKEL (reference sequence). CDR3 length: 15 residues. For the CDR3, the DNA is TGTGCCAGCAACCAAAACTCCGGGAGCCAAGAGACCCAGTACTTC. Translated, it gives CASNQNSGSQETQYF.

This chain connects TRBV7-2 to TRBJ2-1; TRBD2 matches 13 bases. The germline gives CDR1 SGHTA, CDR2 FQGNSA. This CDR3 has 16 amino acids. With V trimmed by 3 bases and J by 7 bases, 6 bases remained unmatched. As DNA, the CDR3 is TGTGCCAGCAGCTTGGGGACTAGCGGGATTCGTAATGAGCAGTTCTTC. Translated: CASSLGTSGIRNEQFF.

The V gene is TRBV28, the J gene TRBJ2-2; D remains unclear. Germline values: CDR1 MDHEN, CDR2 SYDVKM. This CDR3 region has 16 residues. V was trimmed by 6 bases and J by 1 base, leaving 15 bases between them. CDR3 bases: TGTGCCAGCAGCCTTCGCGGTCCCCAGAACACCGGGGAGCTGTTTTTT. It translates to CASSLRGPQNTGELFF.

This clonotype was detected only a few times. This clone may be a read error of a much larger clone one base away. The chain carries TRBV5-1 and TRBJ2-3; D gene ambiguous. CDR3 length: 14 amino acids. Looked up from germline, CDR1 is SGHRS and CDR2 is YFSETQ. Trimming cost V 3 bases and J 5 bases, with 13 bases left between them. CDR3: CASSSSSSRDTQYF. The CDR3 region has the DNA TGCGCCAGCAGCTCGTCAAGTAGTCGAGATACGCAGTATTTT. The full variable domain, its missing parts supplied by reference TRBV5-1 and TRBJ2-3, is KAGVTQTPRYLIKTRGQQVTLSCSPISGHRSVSWYQQTPGQGLQFLFEYFSETQRNKGNFPGRFSGRQFSNSRSEMNVSTLELGDSALYLCASSSSSSRDTQYFGPGTRLTVL.